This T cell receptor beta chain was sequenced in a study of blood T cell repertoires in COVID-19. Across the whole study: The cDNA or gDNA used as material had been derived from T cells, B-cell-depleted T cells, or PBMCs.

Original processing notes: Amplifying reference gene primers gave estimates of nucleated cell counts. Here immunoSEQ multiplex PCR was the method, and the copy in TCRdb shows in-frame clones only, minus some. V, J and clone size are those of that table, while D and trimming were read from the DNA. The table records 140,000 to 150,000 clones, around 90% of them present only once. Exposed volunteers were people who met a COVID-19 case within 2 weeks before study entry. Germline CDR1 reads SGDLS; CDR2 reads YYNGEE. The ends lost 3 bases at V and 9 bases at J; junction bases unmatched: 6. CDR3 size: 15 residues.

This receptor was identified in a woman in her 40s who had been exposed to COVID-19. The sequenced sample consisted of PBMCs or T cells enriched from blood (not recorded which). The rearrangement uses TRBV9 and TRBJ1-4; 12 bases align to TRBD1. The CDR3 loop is CASSAGTGGAQKLFF. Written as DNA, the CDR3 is TGTGCCAGCAGCGCCGGGACAGGGGGCGCACAAAAACTGTTTTTT.